A selection of T cell receptor beta chains follows, all from one sample in a study of blood T cell repertoires in COVID-19. TCRdb's copy holds only in-frame clones and misses some; the assay was immunoSEQ multiplex PCR. The sample carries fewer than 500,000 clones, 70% to 90% recorded once. The sequencing input was PBMCs or T cells enriched from blood (not recorded which). These TCRs come from a woman in her twenties or thirties with acute COVID-19. Each CDR3 is given with its conserved first and last residue. The D gene is left open where the match is weak. Clone size appears in some rows only: once, few, many, or a class for an expanded clone.

- | TRBJ2-1 | TRBV5-1 | TRBD1 | CASSLVGSQGVHNEQFF | TGCGCCAGCAGCTTGGTGGGCTCACAGGGGGTACACAATGAGCAGTTCTTC
- | TRBJ2-1 | TRBV7-9 | - | CASSLMAGTNEQFF | TGTGCCAGCAGCCTTATGGCGGGAACAAATGAGCAGTTCTTC
few | TRBJ1-2 | TRBV30 | - | CAWSVQGQSGYTF | TGTGCCTGGAGTGTTCAGGGGCAGTCTGGCTACACCTTC
- | TRBJ1-6 | TRBV5-1 | - | CASTQNRERNSPLHF | TGCGCCAGCACCCAAAACAGGGAGCGGAATTCACCCCTCCACTTT
- | TRBJ2-7 | TRBV5-6 | TRBD1 | CASSLAGTGITYEQYF | TGTGCCAGCAGCTTGGCCGGGACAGGGATTACCTACGAGCAGTACTTC
- | TRBJ1-1 | TRBV7-9 | TRBD1 | CASSEQGPGAEAFF | TGTGCCAGCAGCGAACAGGGGCCGGGCGCTGAAGCTTTCTTT
- | TRBJ1-6 | TRBV27 | - | CASSPVMVNNSPLHF | TGTGCCAGCAGTCCGGTAATGGTTAATAATTCACCCCTCCACTTT
- | TRBJ2-7 | TRBV28 | TRBD2 | CASRASGGVYEQYF | TGTGCCAGCAGAGCTAGCGGGGGGGTCTACGAGCAGTACTTC
- | TRBJ2-6 | TRBV5-8 | - | CASSLYQGGTGANVLTF | TGTGCCAGCAGCTTGTATCAGGGGGGAACTGGGGCCAACGTCCTGACTTTC
- | TRBJ2-7 | TRBV19 | - | CASSHTPSGSSYEQYF | TGTGCCAGTAGTCACACTCCTTCAGGGTCGTCCTACGAGCAGTACTTC
few | TRBJ2-2 | TRBV5-6 | TRBD2 | CASSLDWLAGGRGELFF | TGTGCCAGCAGCTTGGATTGGCTAGCGGGGGGCCGCGGGGAGCTGTTTTTT
- | TRBJ2-1 | TRBV19 | - | CASSISNYNEQFF | TGTGCCAGTAGTATTTCTAACTACAATGAGCAGTTCTTC
- | TRBJ1-2 | TRBV29-1 | TRBD1 | CSATPGQGDYGYTF | TGCAGCGCGACCCCGGGACAGGGAGACTATGGCTACACCTTC